In its sample, the clone carrying this T cell receptor beta chain was seen many times. The record originates from a study of T cells in Graves' hyperthyroidism and ophthalmopathy. Amplification targeted TCR beta CDR3 regions from RNA transcripts. The study used the HTBI primer set for a first-round RT-PCR of the TCR CDR3. A single record per CDR3 protein comes from TCRdb applying MiXCR to the multiplex PCR reads. The data hold around 570,000 distinct CDR3 sequences, with about 20% observed a single time. Germline-derived CDR1 and CDR2 are SGHRS and YFSETQ. V lost 6 bases and J 5 bases, leaving 14 bases between the germline ends. The CDR3 loop spans 13 amino acids.

This chain joins TRBV5-1 and TRBJ1-1; the D gene is possibly TRBD1 (5 bases). The sequencing input was blood. The sequence was obtained from a man aged 35-49 years with Graves' ophthalmopathy. The DNA of the CDR3 is TGCGCCAGCACCCCTTCCGGGGGGACTGAAGCTTTCTTT. Amino acids: CASTPSGGTEAFF. Complete variable domain (other parts from reference TRBV5-1 and TRBJ1-1): KAGVTQTPRYLIKTRGQQVTLSCSPISGHRSVSWYQQTPGQGLQFLFEYFSETQRNKGNFPGRFSGRQFSNSRSEMNVSTLELGDSALYLCASTPSGGTEAFFGQGTRLTVV.